This T cell receptor beta chain was observed in a study of cytomegalovirus exposure and HLA in healthy donors. Overall study: A prior analysis found about 120 million unique TCR beta sequences from around 200 million T cells. The study, taken as a whole, reports: Researchers catalogued approximately 170 TCR beta chains as cytomegalovirus-associated. CMV serostatus was the sole immune exposure data available.

Concerning this clone: Its antigen remains unknown.

The study ran its PCR with 60 Vbeta and 13 Jbeta primers. Clones were read by immunoSEQ multiplex PCR, and TCRdb kept only the in-frame ones, dropping some. The ten top clones account for around 2.4%, within a sample of 65,000 to 85,000 clones. This receptor was taken from a female donor in good health and CMV-seropositive. Sequenced material: PBMCs.

This CDR3 is CASSLGTGVYGYTF. The DNA for the CDR3 is TGTGCCAGCAGTTTAGGGACAGGGGTCTATGGCTACACCTTC. The chain is built from TRBV28 and TRBJ1-2; 10 bases are a match to TRBD1. V was pared by 2 bases and J by 4 bases, with 1 base of the junction left unmatched. This CDR3 is 14 amino acids long. CDR1 and CDR2 (germline): MDHEN, SYDVKM.